This TCR beta chain was profiled in a study of T cell responses to AZD1222 COVID-19 vaccine. This clone was seen only a few times. Its specificity is unknown. This table comes from immunoSEQ multiplex PCR, and its TCRdb copy is limited to in-frame clones, with some not included. The top ten clones hold less than 9.5% of a sample with over 100,000 clones, roughly 85% of them seen once. The ends were cut back, 0 bases at V and 10 bases at J, with 9 bases in the middle. The CDR3 covers 12 residues. Germline loops: CDR1 MNHEY, CDR2 SMNVEV (reference sequence). Whole-study findings and limits: Vaccination with two AZD1222 doses was followed by a rise in Spike-specific TCR breadth and depth.

The V call is TRBV27, the J call TRBJ1-1, with D possibly matching TRBD1 (5 bases). This receptor was obtained from an adult who received the MenACWY meningococcal vaccine as a control. The specimen comprised peripheral blood, sampled 28 days after the second dose of the MenACWY control vaccine. The CDR3 reads CASSLSGVGAFF. The CDR3 coding sequence is TGTGCCAGCAGTTTATCAGGGGTCGGAGCTTTCTTT.